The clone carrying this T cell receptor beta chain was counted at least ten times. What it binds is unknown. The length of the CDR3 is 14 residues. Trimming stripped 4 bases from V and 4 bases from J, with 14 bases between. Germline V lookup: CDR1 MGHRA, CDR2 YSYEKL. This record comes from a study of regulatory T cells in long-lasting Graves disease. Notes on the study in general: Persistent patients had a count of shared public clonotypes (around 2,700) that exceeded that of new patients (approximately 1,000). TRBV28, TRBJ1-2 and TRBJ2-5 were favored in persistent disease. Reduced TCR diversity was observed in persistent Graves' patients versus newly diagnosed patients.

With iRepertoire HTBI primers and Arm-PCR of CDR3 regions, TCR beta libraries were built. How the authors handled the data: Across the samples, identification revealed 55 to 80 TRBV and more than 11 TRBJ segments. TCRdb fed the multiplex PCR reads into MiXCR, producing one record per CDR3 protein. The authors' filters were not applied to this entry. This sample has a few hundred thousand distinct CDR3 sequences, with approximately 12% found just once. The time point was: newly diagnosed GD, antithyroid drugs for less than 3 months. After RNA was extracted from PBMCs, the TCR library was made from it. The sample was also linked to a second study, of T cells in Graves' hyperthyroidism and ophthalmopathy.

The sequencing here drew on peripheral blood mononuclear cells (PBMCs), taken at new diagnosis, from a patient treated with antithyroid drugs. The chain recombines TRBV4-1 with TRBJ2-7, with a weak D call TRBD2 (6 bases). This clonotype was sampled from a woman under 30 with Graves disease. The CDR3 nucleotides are TGCGCCAGCAGCCCCCTTGGAGGGCCTTACGAGCAGTACTTC. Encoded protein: CASSPLGGPYEQYF.